The 27 T cell receptor beta chains below all came from one sample that was sequenced in a study of T cell responses to AZD1222 COVID-19 vaccine. The data were produced by immunoSEQ multiplex PCR, yet TCRdb's version contains in-frame clones alone and is incomplete. The data contain 99,000 or so clones, roughly 87% of them seen just once; the ten biggest clones take up around 45%. The sample in question was peripheral blood, obtained 28 days after the second AZD1222 dose. The receptors here all came from an adult who received the AZD1222 COVID-19 vaccine.

This clone was seen only a few times. This rearrangement joins TRBV27 to TRBJ1-2; 7 bases align to TRBD1. This CDR3 spans 16 amino acids. Germline V gene data show CDR1 as MNHEY and CDR2 as SMNVEV (reference sequence). V shed 7 bases, J shed 0 bases, and the junction held 11 bases outside the gene matches. CDR3 region: CASTSKGTDPNYGYTF. The DNA for the CDR3 is TGTGCCAGCACTTCGAAGGGGACAGACCCTAACTATGGCTACACCTTC.

This chain connects TRBV28 to TRBJ2-1; D uncertain. The V gene lost 4 bases and the J gene lost 4 bases, with 8 bases spanning the gap. The CDR3 is 13 amino acids. The germline gives CDR1 MDHEN, CDR2 SYDVKM. The CDR3 loop is CASSSPSYNEQFF. In DNA form, the CDR3 reads TGTGCCAGCAGTTCTCCAAGTTACAATGAGCAGTTCTTC.

The V call is TRBV5-1, the J call TRBJ2-2, with D perhaps matching TRBD1 (6 bases). Germline lookup yields CDR1 SGHRS and CDR2 YFSETQ. V lost 4 bases, J lost 6 bases, and 22 bases lay in between. This CDR3 is built from 17 residues. The chain's CDR3 is CASSLLPGTLGAGELFF. Written as DNA, the CDR3 is TGCGCCAGCAGCCTGCTCCCCGGGACACTGGGCGCCGGGGAGCTGTTTTTT.

V is TRBV4-2 and J is TRBJ2-7; D gene uncertain. Germline CDR1 reads LGHNA; CDR2 reads YNFKEQ. Trimming removed 1 base at V and 1 base at J, with 8 bases between. The CDR3 consists of 14 residues. CDR3 DNA sequence: TGTGCCAGCAGCCAAGGCGGATTGTCCTACGAGCAGTACTTC. Residues: CASSQGGLSYEQYF.

The sample holds one count of this clone. CDR3 bases: TGCGCCAGCGGGGAACAGGGGCCCGGCGAGCAGTACTTC. Amino acid sequence: CASGEQGPGEQYF. The chain employs TRBV5-1 and TRBJ2-7; TRBD1 aligns across 7 bases. The CDR3 has 13 residues. Germline CDR1 is SGHRS and CDR2 is YFSETQ. J gave up 6 bases and V 7 bases, and 10 bases lay outside the gene matches.

This rearrangement joins TRBV20-1 to TRBJ1-2, with TRBD1 matching over 7 bases. With V trimmed by 6 bases and J by 13 bases, 8 bases remained unmatched. The CDR3 has 10 residues. Germline V gene data show CDR1 as DFQATT and CDR2 as SNEGSKA (reference sequence). The CDR3 loop is CSAQWDSRTF. Here the CDR3 DNA reads TGCAGTGCCCAGTGGGACAGTCGCACCTTC.

In its sample, this clone was seen a few times. The V call is TRBV15, the J call TRBJ1-2, with a possible D match to TRBD1 (6 bases). In germline, CDR1 is LNHNV, CDR2 YYDKDF (reference sequence). The length of the CDR3 is 14 residues. V was cut by 4 bases and J by 7 bases, with 16 bases left in between. The CDR3 DNA reads as TGTGCCACCAGCACCCGAACCACAGGGAGTGGCTACACCTTC. Amino acids: CATSTRTTGSGYTF.

V and J are TRBV7-9 and TRBJ2-2, with TRBD2 identical over 13 bases. In germline, CDR1 is SEHNR, CDR2 FQNEAQ (reference sequence). The CDR3 sequence is 16 residues long. J lost 8 bases, V lost 3 bases, and 6 bases had no gene match. The CDR3 DNA follows: TGTGCCAGCAGCTTGGGGACTAGCGGGACCTTTGGGGAGCTGTTTTTT. It translates to CASSLGTSGTFGELFF.

The rearrangement joins TRBV28 to TRBJ2-7; no reliable D call. The germline gives CDR1 MDHEN, CDR2 SYDVKM. This CDR3 has 13 amino acids. Trimming removed 5 bases from V and 2 bases from J, with 10 bases in between. The CDR3 DNA is TGTGCCAGCAGTCCCGGACCAACCTACGAGCAGTACTTC. Protein product: CASSPGPTYEQYF.

The chain joins TRBV7-8 to TRBJ1-3; TRBD1 aligns across 8 bases. V trimming: 3 bases; J trimming: 4 bases; junction bases outside the gene matches: 8. The germline CDR1 and CDR2 sequences are SGHVS and FQNEAQ. The CDR3 is 16 amino acids. CDR3 coding DNA: TGTGCCAGCAGCTTTGGACAGGGAAGGGGAGGAAACACCATATATTTT. This codes for CASSFGQGRGGNTIYF. Filled out from reference TRBV7-8 and TRBJ1-3, the complete variable domain reads GAGVSQSPRYKVAKRGQDVALRCDPISGHVSLFWYQQALGQGPEFLTYFQNEAQLDKSGLPSDRFFAERPEGSVSTLKIQRTQQEDSAVYLCASSFGQGRGGNTIYFGEGSWLTVV.

This clone was detected only a few times. The rearrangement joins TRBV5-1 to TRBJ1-2, with 12 bases fitting TRBD1. The CDR3 length is 15 residues. J was trimmed by 6 bases and V by 0 bases; bases with no gene match: 3. Germline V gene sequence: CDR1 SGHRS, CDR2 YFSETQ. CDR3 sequence reads: CASSLEGQGADGYTF. In nucleotides, the CDR3 is TGCGCCAGCAGCTTGGAGGGACAGGGGGCTGATGGCTACACCTTC.

The chain recombines TRBV24-1 with TRBJ1-2; D remains unclear. CDR3 length: 13 residues. Trimming cost V 4 bases and J 4 bases, with 9 bases left between them. In germline, CDR1 is KGHDR, CDR2 SFDVKD. CDR3 DNA sequence: TGTGCCACCAGTGAGCCTAACCGCTATGGCTACACCTTC. It translates to CATSEPNRYGYTF.

The genes are TRBV6-5 and TRBJ1-6; weak D call: TRBD1 (6 bases). CDR3 length equals 14 residues. Germline CDR1 reads MNHEY; CDR2 reads SVGAGI. With 8 bases removed from V and 7 bases from J, the gap between germline ends came to 15 bases. In nucleotides, the CDR3 is TGTGCCAGCTGGCCGGGGGGACAAAATTCACCCCTCCACTTT. Amino acids: CASWPGGQNSPLHF.

For the CDR3, the DNA is TGTGCCAGCAGCCAAGATTTAGTAGGACAGGGCAATCAGCCCCAGCATTTT. The encoded protein is CASSQDLVGQGNQPQHF. The V call is TRBV4-2, the J call TRBJ1-5; 7 nucleotides align to TRBD1. Germline trimming cut 0 bases from V and 2 bases from J; bases unmatched to any gene: 7. Germline CDR1 LGHNA, CDR2 YNFKEQ. This CDR3 has 17 residues.

This clone was detected only a few times. J is TRBJ1-2 and V is TRBV20-1; 7 bases fit TRBD1. The CDR3 spans 11 residues. Looked up from germline, CDR1 is DFQATT and CDR2 is SNEGSKA (reference sequence). Trimming cost V 6 bases and J 8 bases; bases outside gene matches: 6. In DNA form, the CDR3 reads TGCAGTGCCCAGGACAGGCTCGGCTACACCTTC. It codes for CSAQDRLGYTF.

This clone was counted once. This chain connects TRBV6-5 to TRBJ2-1; D is unclear. Germline loops: CDR1 MNHEY, CDR2 SVGAGI. V was shortened by 6 bases and J by 8 bases, with 11 bases between the two germline ends. This CDR3 has 12 residues. This CDR3 is CASRNPGYEQFF. The CDR3, as DNA: TGTGCCAGCAGAAACCCTGGATATGAGCAGTTCTTC.

J is TRBJ2-1 and V is TRBV30, with 11 bases that match TRBD1. The V gene end was trimmed by 1 base and the J gene end by 8 bases; junction bases not matched to a gene: 4. Per the germline V gene, CDR1 is GTSNPN and CDR2 is SVGIG (reference sequence). The CDR3 is 14 amino acids. The CDR3 loop reads CAWSGGQGVDEQFF. The DNA of the CDR3 is TGTGCCTGGAGTGGGGGACAGGGGGTCGATGAGCAGTTCTTC.

The V and J genes are TRBV6-2 or TRBV6-3 and TRBJ1-2; the D is unclear. V lost 6 bases to trimming and J lost 2 bases, with 19 bases between them. The CDR3 is made up of 16 amino acids. CDR1 is MNHEY, CDR2 SVGEGT, per germline. This chain's CDR3 is CASSYGFRTANYGYTF. CDR3 bases: TGTGCCAGCAGCTATGGGTTCCGGACGGCGAACTATGGCTACACCTTC.

The chain links TRBV28 to TRBJ1-3; D perhaps matches TRBD1 (6 bases). With 6 bases removed from V and 7 bases from J, the gap between germline ends came to 19 bases. CDR3 length: 15 residues. Germline loops: CDR1 MDHEN, CDR2 SYDVKM. CDR3 DNA: TGTGCCAGCAGAAGACCGGCGGGACAAGCGAACACCATATATTTT. This sequence encodes CASRRPAGQANTIYF.

Details on this clone: A far larger clone differs by one base, so this is likely a read error. The chain is built from TRBV5-4 and TRBJ2-7; D may correspond to TRBD1 or TRBD2 (5 bases each). V lost 4 bases, J lost 3 bases, and 11 bases lay in between. Germline assignment: CDR1 SGHNT and CDR2 YYREEE (reference sequence). The CDR3 totals 13 residues. CDR3 in DNA: TGTGCCAGCAGCCCCCGGGACGGCTACGAGCAGTACTTC. This translates into CASSPRDGYEQYF.

CDR3 loop: CASSPPTVETQYF. CDR3 DNA sequence: TGTGCCAGCTCACCACCAACAGTAGAGACCCAGTACTTC. The chain combines TRBV18 with TRBJ2-5; D gene ambiguous. The CDR3 loop spans 13 amino acids. CDR1 is KGHSH, CDR2 LQKENI, per germline. The V gene lost 0 bases and the J gene lost 4 bases, with 6 bases spanning the gap. Drawing the rest from reference TRBV18 and TRBJ2-5, the complete variable domain is NAGVMQNPRHLVRRRGQEARLRCSPMKGHSHVYWYRQLPEEGLKFMVYLQKENIIDESGMPKERFSAEFPKEGPSILRIQQVVRGDSAAYFCASSPPTVETQYFGPGTRLLVL.

V gene TRBV11-2 combines with J gene TRBJ2-1, with D maybe TRBD1 (5 bases). Germline assignment: CDR1 SGHAT and CDR2 FQNNGV. V lost 1 base, J lost 2 bases, and 9 bases lay in between. The CDR3 contains 15 residues. The CDR3 bases are TGTGCCAGCAGCTTAGGACAGACGCCCTACAATGAGCAGTTCTTC. This codes for CASSLGQTPYNEQFF. Filled out from reference TRBV11-2 and TRBJ2-1, the complete variable domain reads EAGVAQSPRYKIIEKRQSVAFWCNPISGHATLYWYQQILGQGPKLLIQFQNNGVVDDSQLPKDRFSAERLKGVDSTLKIQPAKLEDSAVYLCASSLGQTPYNEQFFGPGTRLTVL.

CDR3 DNA sequence: TGTGCCAGTAGTTCTCGACAGGGTCCGAACACCGGGGAGCTGTTTTTT. Translating gives CASSSRQGPNTGELFF. The chain combines TRBV19 with TRBJ2-2; 7 bases align to TRBD1. The CDR3 loop spans 16 amino acids. J was trimmed by 0 bases and V by 5 bases; bases with no gene match: 6. Germline assignment: CDR1 LNHDA and CDR2 SQIVND (reference sequence).

The chain couples TRBV27 to TRBJ1-2, with 8 bases identical to TRBD1. The CDR3 has 14 residues. V shed 6 bases and J 2 bases; nucleotides not matched to a gene: 5. Germline lookup yields CDR1 MNHEY and CDR2 SMNVEV (reference sequence). Here the CDR3 DNA reads TGTGCCAGCAGAAAAGGACAGGGAAACTATGGCTACACCTTC. Its protein is CASRKGQGNYGYTF.

The DNA of the CDR3 is TGTGCCAGCAGTGAAATCTCTGGGGCCAACGTCCTGACTTTC. It specifies CASSEISGANVLTF. The genes are TRBV2 and TRBJ2-6; D gene unclear. Trimming removed 2 bases at V and 0 bases at J, with 2 bases between. Germline assignment: CDR1 SNHLY and CDR2 FYNNEI. The CDR3 is made up of 14 amino acids.

This clone was counted a few times. Other DNA sequences within the sample encode an identical CDR3. This sequence joins TRBV28 and TRBJ2-1, with D unresolved. CDR3 length: 12 amino acids. The V end was cut by 3 bases, the J end by 7 bases, with 7 bases between. Germline values: CDR1 MDHEN, CDR2 SYDVKM. CDR3 coding DNA: TGTGCCAGCAGTTTGTTAGGAAATGAGCAGTTCTTC. Its protein product is CASSLLGNEQFF.

The rearrangement links TRBV28 to TRBJ2-5; TRBD2 matches 12 bases. CDR3 length equals 15 residues. Germline V gene lookup returns CDR1 MDHEN and CDR2 SYDVKM. V trimming: 7 bases; J trimming: 5 bases; junction bases outside the gene matches: 8. CDR3 sequence reads: CASIIRLAGVETQYF. CDR3 sequence (DNA): TGTGCCAGCATTATCAGACTAGCGGGAGTGGAGACCCAGTACTTC.